These 18 T cell receptor beta chains originate from one sample sequenced in a study of cytomegalovirus exposure and HLA in healthy donors. This table comes from immunoSEQ multiplex PCR, and its TCRdb copy is limited to in-frame clones, with some not included. The sample carries 200,000 to 250,000 clones, approximately 87% recorded once. Sequenced sample: PBMCs. The receptors derive from a woman aged 18 to 35 in good health and CMV-seronegative.

The J gene is TRBJ1-5, the V gene TRBV6-1; no reliable D call. The CDR3 sequence is 14 residues long. CDR1 and CDR2 (germline): MNHNS, SASEGT. V lost 6 bases to trimming and J lost 0 bases, with 9 bases between them. The CDR3 loop reads CASRRTVSNQPQHF. In DNA form, the CDR3 reads TGTGCCAGCAGGCGGACGGTTAGCAATCAGCCCCAGCATTTT.

This chain connects TRBV11-2 to TRBJ2-5; TRBD2 agrees at 8 bases. The germline V gene encodes CDR1 SGHAT and CDR2 FQNNGV. With 5 bases clipped from V and 5 bases from J, the junction kept 10 bases outside the gene matches. The CDR3 has 15 residues. In DNA form, the CDR3 reads TGTGCCAGCAGCCCACAGAGCGGGAGTGGGGAGACCCAGTACTTC. Protein product: CASSPQSGSGETQYF.

This CDR3 reads CASYPRTSGTLYNEQFF. The CDR3 bases are TGCGCCAGCTACCCACGGACTAGCGGAACCCTATACAATGAGCAGTTCTTC. V gene TRBV5-1 combines with J gene TRBJ2-1; TRBD2 agrees at 10 bases. Germline V lookup: CDR1 SGHRS, CDR2 YFSETQ. V shed 7 bases, J shed 4 bases, and the junction held 14 bases outside the gene matches. This CDR3 has 17 amino acids.

The chain employs TRBV27 and TRBJ2-2, with D hard to call. V was trimmed by 6 bases and J by 1 base, leaving 9 bases between them. Germline V lookup: CDR1 MNHEY, CDR2 SMNVEV (reference sequence). This CDR3 spans 14 amino acids. The CDR3 bases are TGTGCCAGCAGCATACAAGAGAACACCGGGGAGCTGTTTTTT. Protein sequence: CASSIQENTGELFF.

This clone was observed a few times. The V gene is TRBV19, the J gene TRBJ1-2; no clear D gene. This CDR3 comprises 11 residues. V gave up 6 bases and J gave up 8 bases, with 10 bases separating them. CDR1 and CDR2 from the germline V gene are LNHDA and SQIVND (reference sequence). CDR3 loop: CASRRNGGYTF. The CDR3 coding sequence is TGTGCCAGTAGACGTAACGGGGGCTACACCTTC. Full variable domain (rest looked up from reference TRBV19 and TRBJ1-2): DGGITQSPKYLFRKEGQNVTLSCEQNLNHDAMYWYRQDPGQGLRLIYYSQIVNDFQKGDIAEGYSVSREKKESFPLTVTSAQKNPTAFYLCASRRNGGYTFGSGTRLTVV.

The J gene is TRBJ2-1, the V gene TRBV28, with no clear D. V was pared by 3 bases and J by 10 bases, with 7 bases between. The germline gives CDR1 MDHEN, CDR2 SYDVKM. The CDR3 loop spans 11 amino acids. The CDR3 protein is CASSFRQEQFF. CDR3 nucleotides: TGTGCCAGCAGTTTTAGGCAGGAGCAGTTCTTC. Looking up the rest from reference TRBV28 and TRBJ2-1 gives the full variable domain: DVKVTQSSRYLVKRTGEKVFLECVQDMDHENMFWYRQDPGLGLRLIYFSYDVKMKEKGDIPEGYSVSREKKERFSLILESASTNQTSMYLCASSFRQEQFFGPGTRLTVL.

This chain links TRBV6-6 with TRBJ2-7; D is ambiguous. CDR3 length: 11 amino acids. In germline, CDR1 is MNHNY, CDR2 SVGAGI (reference sequence). V shed 6 bases and J shed 8 bases, with 11 bases lying between them. CDR3 loop: CASSIEAKQYF. The CDR3 DNA is TGTGCCAGCAGCATAGAGGCGAAGCAGTACTTC.

The chain couples TRBV27 to TRBJ2-3; no firm D call. The CDR3 runs to 14 residues. Deletions cut 2 bases from V and 0 bases from J, with 6 bases between. In germline, CDR1 is MNHEY, CDR2 SMNVEV (reference sequence). The CDR3 nucleotides read TGTGCCAGCAGTTTACTGATCAGCACAGATACGCAGTATTTT. It is translated as CASSLLISTDTQYF.

The chain is built from TRBV11-2 and TRBJ1-1; tentative D call: TRBD1 (6 bases). The V end was cut by 7 bases, the J end by 3 bases, with 15 bases between. The CDR3 is 14 residues long. CDR1 SGHAT and CDR2 FQNNGV come from the germline V gene. The CDR3 reads CASTMGAPYTEAFF. The CDR3 nucleotides are TGTGCCAGCACGATGGGGGCTCCGTACACTGAAGCTTTCTTT.

The chain employs TRBV5-1 and TRBJ2-3; D ambiguous. V was cut by 4 bases and J by 3 bases, with 3 bases left in between. Germline V gene lookup returns CDR1 SGHRS and CDR2 YFSETQ. This CDR3 contains 11 residues. CDR3 sequence reads: CASSATDTQYF. For the CDR3, the DNA is TGCGCCAGCAGCGCTACAGATACGCAGTATTTT.

As for this clone: Other nucleotide sequences from this sample produce the same CDR3. This sequence joins TRBV10-3 and TRBJ2-7; TRBD1 agrees at 10 bases. CDR1 is ENHRY, CDR2 SYGVKD, per germline. The trim removed 2 bases at V and 2 bases at J, leaving 0 bases unmatched. The CDR3 is 14 amino acids. CDR3 sequence: CAISEDRGPYEQYF. CDR3 nucleotides: TGTGCCATCAGTGAGGACAGGGGGCCCTACGAGCAGTACTTC.

The V and J genes are TRBV6-6 and TRBJ1-5, with 7 bases fitting TRBD1. Germline CDR1 MNHNY, CDR2 SVGAGI (reference sequence). This CDR3 comprises 15 residues. Trimming at V came to 7 bases and at J to 2 bases, leaving 8 bases not matched to a gene. CDR3 residues: CASTQTGEGNQPQHF. In DNA form, the CDR3 reads TGTGCCAGCACCCAAACAGGGGAAGGCAATCAGCCCCAGCATTTT.

V gene TRBV27 combines with J gene TRBJ1-1; the D is unclear. Germline CDR1 reads MNHEY; CDR2 reads SMNVEV (reference sequence). This CDR3 spans 14 amino acids. V gave up 6 bases and J gave up 1 base, with 12 bases separating them. CDR3 nucleotides: TGTGCCAGCAGGACGGCGAGAAGGAACACTGAAGCTTTCTTT. Amino acid sequence: CASRTARRNTEAFF.

This clone has only a few counts. The rearrangement joins TRBV27 to TRBJ1-5; D is uncertain. Trimming left V 3 bases short and J 0 bases short, with 9 bases between. The V gene's germline CDR1 is MNHEY and CDR2 SMNVEV (reference sequence). The CDR3 covers 15 residues. CDR3 amino acids: CASSLHPVSNQPQHF. The CDR3 DNA reads TGTGCCAGCAGTTTGCACCCGGTTAGCAATCAGCCCCAGCATTTT.

The genes are TRBV7-2 and TRBJ2-7; D may be TRBD1 (6 bases). V lost 5 bases and J lost 0, with 11 bases in between. The CDR3 has 14 amino acids. Germline CDR1 and CDR2: SGHTA and FQGNSA. CDR3 protein: CASSTGTPSYEQYF. For the CDR3, the DNA is TGTGCCAGCAGCACCGGGACACCCTCCTACGAGCAGTACTTC.

The V and J genes are TRBV10-3 and TRBJ1-5; 9 nucleotides line up with TRBD1. Germline CDR1 and CDR2: ENHRY and SYGVKD. The CDR3 loop spans 14 amino acids. The J segment lost 6 bases and the V segment lost 7 bases, leaving 7 bases of the junction unmatched. The CDR3, as DNA: TGTGCCATCAAGGACAGGGGTGATTCTCAGCCCCAGCATTTT. This encodes CAIKDRGDSQPQHF.

The chain uses TRBV18 and TRBJ2-5; a weak D match, TRBD1 (5 bases). CDR1 is KGHSH, CDR2 LQKENI, per germline. Trimming took off 6 bases at V and 5 bases at J, with 16 bases between the two ends. This CDR3 comprises 14 residues. Here the CDR3 DNA reads TGTGCCAGCTCCCTACGTGGGGCTGGGGAGACCCAGTACTTC. It specifies CASSLRGAGETQYF.

In this sample, this clone turned up once. Compared with germline, one end of the junction differs, possibly owing to a read error. The J gene is TRBJ1-1, the V gene TRBV13, with unresolved D. CDR1 and CDR2 from the germline V gene are PRHDT and FYEKMQ (reference sequence). There are 12 residues in the CDR3. CDR3 bases: TGTGCCAGCAGCTTAGGGGACCCCTTCCCATTTTTT. It encodes CASSLGDPFPFF.